Below, one TCR beta chain is given with its context. What it binds is unknown. Germline V gene data show CDR1 as SGDLS and CDR2 as YYNGEE. There are 17 residues in the CDR3. V was pared by 6 bases and J by 9 bases, with 18 bases of the junction left unmatched. Amplification used 60 Vbeta primers and 13 Jbeta primers. Original data processing: A later analysis counted about 80 million unique TCR beta chains, some 12 million shared. Method: immunoSEQ multiplex PCR; TCRdb's copy keeps in-frame clones and lacks some. That table furnishes V, J and clone size, whereas the DNA furnished D and trimming. Its table lists roughly 50,000 clones. The entry originates in a study of cytomegalovirus exposure and HLA in healthy donors. Unrecorded immune exposures were likely, despite nominal health at sampling. Study results and caveats: Certain sequence variants were highly shared and formed a cluster, and this cluster was likely a sequencing artifact. Cytomegalovirus-associated status was assigned to some 180 TCR beta chains.

The clonotype originates from a male donor in good health and CMV-seropositive. Sequencing was performed on PBMCs. This chain joins TRBV9 and TRBJ2-1, with 10 bases identical to TRBD2. The CDR3: CASNAHGGVAGGGEQFF. The CDR3 region has the DNA TGTGCCAGCAACGCCCATGGGGGAGTAGCGGGGGGTGGTGAGCAGTTCTTC.